Following are 11 T cell receptor beta chains from one sample sequenced in a study of cytomegalovirus exposure and HLA in healthy donors. The PCR used 60 Vbeta and 13 Jbeta primers. Clones were sequenced by immunoSEQ multiplex PCR, and TCRdb holds only the in-frame ones, with some missing. The table includes 200,000 to 250,000 clones, 65% to 80% detected once. Material for sequencing was PBMCs. Receptor source: a man aged 45 to 65 in good health and CMV-seronegative.

V and J are TRBV7-6 and TRBJ1-1; 8 nucleotides line up with TRBD1. Germline V lookup: CDR1 SGHVS, CDR2 FNYEAQ. With 4 bases clipped from V and 6 bases from J, the junction kept 1 base outside the gene matches. The CDR3 is made up of 12 amino acids. CDR3: CASSSGGPEAFF. CDR3 nucleotide sequence: TGTGCCAGCAGCTCAGGGGGCCCTGAAGCTTTCTTT.

This clone showed up just once. V is TRBV5-5 and J is TRBJ2-2; D is undetermined. V was clipped by 1 base and J by 2 bases, with 12 bases between them. Germline V gene sequence: CDR1 SGHKS, CDR2 YYEKEE (reference sequence). The CDR3 consists of 16 residues. Here the CDR3 DNA reads TGTGCCAGCAGCTTGTATGGCGGAGCAAACACCGGGGAGCTGTTTTTT. It specifies CASSLYGGANTGELFF.

The J gene is TRBJ2-1, the V gene TRBV5-4; 13 nucleotides line up with TRBD2. Germline trimming cut 5 bases from V and 8 bases from J; bases unmatched to any gene: 10. CDR3 length: 16 residues. Per germline, CDR1 SGHNT and CDR2 YYREEE (reference sequence). In nucleotides, the CDR3 is TGTGCCAGCAGGGACGGACTAGCGGGAGTCCTCGATGAGCAGTTCTTC. Translation: CASRDGLAGVLDEQFF.

The rearrangement links TRBV6-4 to TRBJ2-1; possibly TRBD1 for D (6 bases). V was trimmed by 8 bases and J by 9 bases, leaving 8 bases between them. From germline, CDR1 is MRHNA and CDR2 SNTAGT. The CDR3 has 10 residues. The CDR3 region has the DNA TGTGCCAGCCCCAGGGGTGAGCAGTTCTTC. The encoded protein is CASPRGEQFF.

This clone has only a few counts. The chain has TRBV5-1 and TRBJ1-5, with D maybe TRBD1 (6 bases). CDR1 and CDR2 from the germline V gene are SGHRS and YFSETQ. Between the trimmed V and J ends, which lost 2 bases and 3 bases, there was a span of 9 bases. This CDR3 is 14 amino acids long. DNA for the CDR3: TGCGCCAGCAGCTTCCTGGGGGCCAATCAGCCCCAGCATTTT. Residues: CASSFLGANQPQHF. Full variable domain (outside the CDR3, taken from reference TRBV5-1 and TRBJ1-5): KAGVTQTPRYLIKTRGQQVTLSCSPISGHRSVSWYQQTPGQGLQFLFEYFSETQRNKGNFPGRFSGRQFSNSRSEMNVSTLELGDSALYLCASSFLGANQPQHFGDGTRLSIL.

The genes are TRBV2 and TRBJ2-7; 7 bases are a match to TRBD1. V was pared by 2 bases and J by 3 bases, with 1 base of the junction left unmatched. The germline V gene has CDR1 SNHLY and CDR2 FYNNEI. The CDR3 is made up of 13 amino acids. In nucleotides, the CDR3 is TGTGCCAGCAGTGAACAGGGGGTCTACGAGCAGTACTTC. It encodes CASSEQGVYEQYF.

This clone came up a few times. This sequence joins TRBV27 and TRBJ1-2, with D tentatively TRBD1 (6 bases). The CDR3 totals 15 residues. From germline, CDR1 is MNHEY and CDR2 SMNVEV (reference sequence). V lost 8 bases to trimming and J lost 8 bases, with 24 bases between them. The CDR3 DNA is TGTGCCAGCTTACCCTTAGGAACAGGGAAAGAAGGCTACACCTTC. It yields the protein CASLPLGTGKEGYTF.

The chain employs TRBV5-8 and TRBJ2-1, with TRBD2 matching over 9 bases. From germline, CDR1 is SGHTS and CDR2 YDEGEE. This CDR3 spans 16 amino acids. Unmatched junction bases numbered 7, after V lost 4 bases and J lost 2 bases. This chain's CDR3 is CASSRLGGRAYNEQFF. Here the CDR3 DNA reads TGTGCCAGCAGCCGCCTGGGCGGGAGGGCCTACAATGAGCAGTTCTTC. The full variable domain, with the rest looked up from reference TRBV5-8 and TRBJ2-1, is EAGVTQSPTHLIKTRGQQATLRCSPISGHTSVYWYQQALGLGLQFLLWYDEGEERNRGNFPPRFSGRQFPNYSSELNVNALELEDSALYLCASSRLGGRAYNEQFFGPGTRLTVL.

This clone has just one count. This rearrangement joins TRBV5-1 to TRBJ2-5; 9 bases line up with TRBD2. This CDR3 region has 16 residues. Germline loops: CDR1 SGHRS, CDR2 YFSETQ. Trimming took 3 bases from V and 4 from J; bases not matched to a gene: 10. For the CDR3, the DNA is TGCGCCAGCAGCTCCACCGGCGGGAGGGAAATAGAGACCCAGTACTTC. It yields the protein CASSSTGGREIETQYF.

This rearrangement joins TRBV4-1 to TRBJ2-5; no reliable D call. This CDR3 has 13 residues. CDR1 and CDR2 (germline): MGHRA, YSYEKL. V was clipped by 2 bases and J by 2 bases, with 6 bases between them. The CDR3 loop reads CASSQQEQETQYF. The CDR3 nucleotides are TGCGCCAGCAGCCAACAGGAACAAGAGACCCAGTACTTC.

This clone has only one observation. One end of the junction is discordant with germline, which a read error may explain. At the DNA level, this CDR3 is encoded by other sequences in the same sample as well. The chain uses TRBV28 and TRBJ2-5; 7 nucleotides align to TRBD1. Germline CDR1 MDHEN, CDR2 SYDVKM. The CDR3 has 14 residues. CDR3 sequence (DNA): TGTGCCAGCAGCTTATCAGGGGGATCCGAGACCCAGTACTTC. This encodes CASSLSGGSETQYF.